This T cell receptor beta chain was profiled in a study of blood T cell repertoires in COVID-19. Study background: COVID-19 samples collected from the United States, Italy and Spain covered acute and convalescent phases. From T cells, B-cell-depleted T cells, or PBMCs came the material, which was cDNA or gDNA.

Measured with immunoSEQ multiplex PCR; TCRdb has only the in-frame clones, and not every one. This sample has about 190,000 clones; roughly 84% occur once, and the top ten carry 3.2%. Trimming removed 3 bases from V and 0 bases from J, with 12 bases in between. Germline V gives CDR1 DFQATT, CDR2 SNEGSKA (reference sequence). The CDR3 is 15 residues long. Individuals drawn from 20 to 25 US areas were roughly 18 to 95 years old. Cohort assignment relied on participant-reported clinical history. Sequencing input: PBMCs or T cells enriched from blood (not recorded which). This sequence was found in a woman aged 25 to 39 who had recovered from COVID-19. The chain employs TRBV20-1 and TRBJ1-5; D is uncertain. CDR3 bases: TGCAGTGCTAGTACTCAGGCTGATAGCAATCAGCCCCAGCATTTT. Protein: CSASTQADSNQPQHF.